Reported below is one T cell receptor (beta chain). This record belongs to a study of CD8 T cells in Susac syndrome. The CDR3 is 16 residues long. V gave up 5 bases and J gave up 0 bases, with 15 bases separating them. CDR1 SEHNR and CDR2 FQNEAQ come from the germline V gene (reference sequence). Reverse transcription of about 0.5 to 1 ug RNA was carried out with random hexamers. One entry per CDR3 protein, called by TCRdb with MiXCR from the immunoSEQ multiplex PCR reads. Of roughly 110,000 distinct CDR3 sequences in the sample, 85% to 95% were seen once. The sequenced sample was CD4+ T cells from PBMCs. The chain couples TRBV7-9 to TRBJ2-3; D not certain. The TCR comes from a human donor in good health. CDR3 region: CASSPAVRSSTDTQYF. Written as DNA, the CDR3 is TGTGCCAGCAGCCCCGCTGTGCGGTCTAGCACAGATACGCAGTATTTT.